This T cell receptor (beta chain) comes out of a study of identical twins. TCRdb ran MiXCR on the 5' RACE reads and lists one entry per CDR3 protein. The profile shows under 300,000 distinct CDR3 sequences, 10% to 15% of them singletons. This clonotype has just a few counts. Its target is unknown. Study outcomes and limitations: Within cord blood, abundant beta clonotypes carried fewer insertions, but memory repertoires showed no such trend. The models gave estimates that fell short of the out-of-frame TCR alpha sharing seen in monozygotic twins.

The junction had 5 bases not matched to a gene; V was cut back by 6 bases and J by 5 bases. CDR1 is ENHRY and CDR2 is SYGVKD in the germline V gene. This CDR3 is 14 amino acids long. This sample also belongs to another study, concerning yellow fever vaccine responses in identical twins. That paper notes: Reportedly, twins showed a vaccine T cell response that looked partly convergent and partly personalized.

Source material: memory (CD45RO+) T cells sorted from blood. The chain is built from TRBV10-3 and TRBJ2-5; 11 nucleotides align to TRBD2. The receptor comes from a woman aged 18-30 years in good health. The CDR3 region has the DNA TGTGCCATCAGCGTAACTAGCGGGAGTGAGACCCAGTACTTC. This translates into CAISVTSGSETQYF.